The source of this T cell receptor (beta chain) is a study of blood T cell repertoires in COVID-19. Study-level information: COVID-19 samples collected from the United States, Italy and Spain covered acute and convalescent phases. The analysed material was cDNA or gDNA that came from T cells, B-cell-depleted T cells, or PBMCs.

Study processing details: Estimation of nucleated cell counts was performed using reference gene primer amplification. Measured with immunoSEQ multiplex PCR; TCRdb has only the in-frame clones, and not every one. D and trimming come from the DNA, and the V and J calls and clone size come from that table. The sample yields tens of thousands of clones, nearly 90% seen once. V lost 5 bases to trimming and J lost 11 bases; unmatched junction nucleotides: 19. Germline CDR1 and CDR2: SGHNT and YENEEA. This CDR3 contains 16 residues. This clonotype was sampled from a man over 45 with acute or convalescent COVID-19. The chain employs TRBV11-3 and TRBJ1-1, with 8 bases lining up with TRBD1. The material sequenced was peripheral blood. The CDR3 DNA is TGTGCCAGCAGCACTTCCAGGGGGCGAAGGAAAGAAGGGGCTTTCTTT. Translating it yields CASSTSRGRRKEGAFF.